This passage covers 6 T cell receptor beta chains from one sample sequenced in a study of cytomegalovirus exposure and HLA in healthy donors. Vbeta (60) and Jbeta (13) primers were used in the PCR. The protocol was immunoSEQ multiplex PCR, while the TCRdb copy is restricted to in-frame clones and leaves out a portion. This table holds around 150,000 clones, roughly 83% found once. The material sequenced was PBMCs. These receptors originate from a man aged 40-55 years in good health and CMV-seropositive.

The chain uses TRBV6-4 and TRBJ2-5; 10 positions agree with TRBD1. This CDR3 is built from 17 residues. Germline loops: CDR1 MRHNA, CDR2 SNTAGT. V shed 6 bases, J shed 4 bases, and the junction held 14 bases outside the gene matches. CDR3 sequence (DNA): TGTGCCAGCAGCCCGACGCTCCCGGGACAGGGGACAGAGACCCAGTACTTC. Its protein product is CASSPTLPGQGTETQYF.

There are a few counts of this clone. This sequence joins TRBV5-4 and TRBJ2-7; TRBD2 matches at 13 bases. Germline lookup yields CDR1 SGHNT and CDR2 YYREEE (reference sequence). With 0 bases clipped from V and 7 bases from J, the junction kept 1 base outside the gene matches. CDR3 length equals 14 residues. The CDR3 here is CASSLGGLAGEQYF. The CDR3 nucleotides are TGTGCCAGCAGCTTGGGGGGACTAGCGGGGGAGCAGTACTTC.

V is TRBV5-1 and J is TRBJ1-3; D is undetermined. V was pared by 4 bases and J by 2 bases, with 10 bases between. This CDR3 comprises 14 residues. CDR1 and CDR2 from the germline V gene are SGHRS and YFSETQ. CDR3 residues: CASSRDFAGNTIYF. The CDR3 DNA reads as TGCGCCAGCAGCCGGGATTTCGCTGGAAACACCATATATTTT.

The chain recombines TRBV10-3 with TRBJ2-1; 12 bases are shared with TRBD2. Germline CDR1 reads ENHRY; CDR2 reads SYGVKD. J was trimmed by 10 bases and V by 0 bases; bases with no gene match: 7. The CDR3 sequence is 16 residues long. DNA for the CDR3: TGTGCCATCAGTGAGTCGGGACTAGCGGGTGGCGGGGAGCAGTTCTTC. Translation gives CAISESGLAGGGEQFF.

This clone was seen a single time. The chain has TRBV10-2 and TRBJ2-5; 9 nucleotides align to TRBD2. V lost 5 bases, J lost 2 bases, and 9 bases stayed unmatched. The CDR3 is 16 amino acids. From germline, CDR1 is WSHSY and CDR2 SAAADI. The CDR3 loop reads CASSSFSGRLQETQYF. CDR3 bases: TGCGCCAGCAGTTCATTCAGCGGGAGGCTACAAGAGACCCAGTACTTC.

The chain has TRBV7-6 and TRBJ2-1; 10 nucleotides agree with TRBD2. The CDR3 is 15 amino acids. The junction had 2 bases not matched to a gene; V was cut back by 5 bases and J by 1 base. Germline CDR1 SGHVS, CDR2 FNYEAQ. The CDR3 nucleotides are TGTGCCAGCAGCCCGGGACTAGCGTCCTACAATGAGCAGTTCTTC. Protein sequence: CASSPGLASYNEQFF. The full variable domain, completed using reference TRBV7-6 and TRBJ2-1, is GAGVSQSPRYKVTKRGQDVALRCDPISGHVSLYWYRQALGQGPEFLTYFNYEAQQDKSGLPNDRFSAERPEGSISTLTIQRTEQRDSAMYRCASSPGLASYNEQFFGPGTRLTVL.